This TCR beta chain originates from a study of blood T cell repertoires in COVID-19. About the research overall: In each case, the material was cDNA or gDNA derived from T cells, B-cell-depleted T cells, or PBMCs.

V lost 6 bases and J lost 5; bases outside the gene matches: 7. Germline CDR1 is MNHEY and CDR2 is SVGAGI. CDR3 length equals 15 residues. Assay: immunoSEQ multiplex PCR; the TCRdb copy retains only in-frame clones and omits some. The table records roughly 60,000 clones, around 81% of them present only once. Input material: peripheral blood. V usage is TRBV6-5 and J usage is TRBJ2-5; TRBD2 matches 12 bases. The clonotype was recovered from a man at least 80 years old with COVID-19, enrolled during active disease. In DNA, the CDR3 is TGTGCCAGCAGGACGACTAGCGGGAGTGTGGAGACCCAGTACTTC. Amino acids: CASRTTSGSVETQYF.